This T cell receptor beta chain was captured in a study of blood T cell repertoires in COVID-19. Study background: Some COVID-19 samples were acute and others convalescent; all came from the United States, Italy and Spain. T cells, B-cell-depleted T cells, or PBMCs supplied cDNA or gDNA.

The trim removed 7 bases at V and 4 bases at J, leaving 13 bases unmatched. Germline CDR1 reads ENHRY; CDR2 reads SYGVKD. The CDR3 sequence is 17 residues long. The authors' processing: Scientists estimated how many nucleated cells there were by amplifying reference gene primers. Generated by immunoSEQ multiplex PCR, the TCRdb table keeps only in-frame clones and is missing some. That table is the source of V, J and clone size, and D and trimming were worked out from the DNA. The data hold approximately 150,000 clones, with more than 75% observed a single time. This clone was counted once. The sequenced material came from peripheral blood. The receptor was isolated from a man aged 55 to 70 with active or convalescent COVID-19. The J gene is TRBJ2-1, the V gene TRBV10-3; 10 bases agree with TRBD1. Here the CDR3 DNA reads TGTGCCATCAACGTTCGACAGGGGGCTCCCGTATACAATGAGCAGTTCTTC. This translates into CAINVRQGAPVYNEQFF.